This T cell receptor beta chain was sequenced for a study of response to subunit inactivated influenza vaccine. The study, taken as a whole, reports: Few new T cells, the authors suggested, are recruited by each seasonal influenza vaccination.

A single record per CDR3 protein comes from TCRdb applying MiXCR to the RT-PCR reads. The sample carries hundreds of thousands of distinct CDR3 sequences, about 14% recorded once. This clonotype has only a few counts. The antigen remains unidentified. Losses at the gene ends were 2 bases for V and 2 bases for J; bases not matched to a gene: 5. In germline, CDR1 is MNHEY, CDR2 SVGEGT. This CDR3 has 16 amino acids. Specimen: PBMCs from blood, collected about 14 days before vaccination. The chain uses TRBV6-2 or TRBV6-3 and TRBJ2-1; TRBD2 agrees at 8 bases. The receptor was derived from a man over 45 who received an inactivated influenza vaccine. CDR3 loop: CASSYAAAGAYNEQFF. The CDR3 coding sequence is TGTGCCAGCAGTTACGCGGCAGCGGGGGCCTACAATGAGCAGTTCTTC.